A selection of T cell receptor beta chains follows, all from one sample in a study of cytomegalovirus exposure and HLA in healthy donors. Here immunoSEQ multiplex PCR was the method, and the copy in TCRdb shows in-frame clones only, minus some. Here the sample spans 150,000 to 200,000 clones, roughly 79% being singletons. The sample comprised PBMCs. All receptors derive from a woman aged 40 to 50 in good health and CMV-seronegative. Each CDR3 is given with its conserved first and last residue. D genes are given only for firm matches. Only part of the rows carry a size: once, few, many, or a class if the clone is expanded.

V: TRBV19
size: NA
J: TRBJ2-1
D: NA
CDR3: CASSPHLTINEQFF
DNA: TGTGCCAGTAGTCCCCACTTAACTATCAATGAGCAGTTCTTC

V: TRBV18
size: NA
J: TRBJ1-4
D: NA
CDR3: CASSPPMSFGEKLFF
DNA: TGTGCCAGCTCACCACCTATGAGTTTCGGGGAAAAACTGTTTTTT

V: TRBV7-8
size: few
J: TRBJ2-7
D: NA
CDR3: CASSLQGMYHEQYF
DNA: TGTGCCAGCAGCTTACAGGGGATGTATCACGAGCAGTACTTC

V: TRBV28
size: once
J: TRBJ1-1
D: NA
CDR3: CASSPPAWQANTEAFF
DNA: TGTGCCAGCAGCCCTCCCGCTTGGCAGGCGAACACTGAAGCTTTCTTT

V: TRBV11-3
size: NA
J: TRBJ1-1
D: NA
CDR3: CASSGDTEAFF
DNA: TGTGCCAGCAGTGGAGACACTGAAGCTTTCTTT

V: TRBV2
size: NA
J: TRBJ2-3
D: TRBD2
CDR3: CASSESGTSISTDTQYF
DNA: TGTGCCAGCAGTGAGTCCGGGACTAGCATTAGCACAGATACGCAGTATTTT

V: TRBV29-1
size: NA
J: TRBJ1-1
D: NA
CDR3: CSVEVFFRDSRPENTEAFF
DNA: TGCAGCGTTGAAGTCTTTTTTAGGGACTCCCGGCCCGAAAACACTGAAGCTTTCTTT

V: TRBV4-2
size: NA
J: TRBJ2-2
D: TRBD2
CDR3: CASSQGVAGYNTGELFF
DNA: TGTGCCAGCAGCCAAGGAGTAGCGGGCTATAACACCGGGGAGCTGTTTTTT

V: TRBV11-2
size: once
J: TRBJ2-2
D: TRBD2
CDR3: CASSLGGRKNTGELFF
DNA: TGTGCCAGCAGCTTAGGCGGGAGGAAGAACACCGGGGAGCTGTTTTTT

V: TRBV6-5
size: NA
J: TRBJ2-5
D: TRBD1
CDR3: CASSFSQGKTQYF
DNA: TGTGCCAGCAGTTTCTCACAGGGGAAGACCCAGTACTTC

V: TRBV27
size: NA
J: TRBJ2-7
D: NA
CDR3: CASSLGPPGLYEQYF
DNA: TGTGCCAGCAGTTTAGGGCCACCGGGATTATACGAGCAGTACTTC

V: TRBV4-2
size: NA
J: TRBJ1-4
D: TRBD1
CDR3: CASSPGQGENRNEKLFF
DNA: TGTGCCAGCAGCCCCGGACAGGGTGAAAACCGTAATGAAAAACTGTTTTTT

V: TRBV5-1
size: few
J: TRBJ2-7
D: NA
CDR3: CASSLGLDSLTYEQYF
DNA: TGCGCCAGCAGCTTGGGCCTTGACAGTTTAACCTACGAGCAGTACTTC

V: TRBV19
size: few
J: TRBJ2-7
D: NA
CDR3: CASSVGGSSYEQYF
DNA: TGTGCCAGTAGTGTTGGGGGCAGCTCCTACGAGCAGTACTTC

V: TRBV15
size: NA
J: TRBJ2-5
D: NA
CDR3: CATSSWENQETQYF
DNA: TGTGCCACCAGCTCCTGGGAGAACCAAGAGACCCAGTACTTC

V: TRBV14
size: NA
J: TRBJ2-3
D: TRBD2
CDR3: CASSLISGRSTDTQYF
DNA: TGTGCCAGCAGCCTTATTAGCGGGAGGAGCACAGATACGCAGTATTTT

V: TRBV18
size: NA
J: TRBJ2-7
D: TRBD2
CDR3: CASSPPSGTGGNEQYF
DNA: TGTGCCAGCTCACCACCCAGCGGGACTGGCGGAAACGAGCAGTACTTC

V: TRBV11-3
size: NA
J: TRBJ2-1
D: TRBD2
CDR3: CASSSGASGLGEQFF
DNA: TGTGCCAGCAGTTCTGGGGCTAGCGGCCTCGGGGAGCAGTTCTTC

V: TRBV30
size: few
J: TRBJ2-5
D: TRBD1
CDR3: CAWDRGGEGETQYF
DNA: TGTGCCTGGGACAGGGGGGGCGAGGGAGAGACCCAGTACTTC

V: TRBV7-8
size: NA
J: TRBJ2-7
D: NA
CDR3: CASSLGSPGYEQYF
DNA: TGTGCCAGCAGCTTAGGGTCTCCGGGCTACGAGCAGTACTTC

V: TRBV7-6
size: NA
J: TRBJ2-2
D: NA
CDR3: CASSLFSGGFLNTGELFF
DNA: TGTGCCAGCAGCCTATTCAGTGGCGGGTTCTTGAACACCGGGGAGCTGTTTTTT

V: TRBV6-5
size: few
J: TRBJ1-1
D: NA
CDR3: CASSYGGGGDTEAFF
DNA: TGTGCCAGCAGCTACGGGGGGGGTGGGGACACTGAAGCTTTCTTT

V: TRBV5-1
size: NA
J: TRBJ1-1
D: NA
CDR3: CASSPLTGNTEAFF
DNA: TGCGCCAGCAGCCCGCTAACAGGGAACACTGAAGCTTTCTTT

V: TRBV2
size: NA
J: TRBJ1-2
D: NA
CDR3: CASLPGASYGYTF
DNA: TGTGCCAGCCTTCCAGGGGCGAGCTATGGCTACACCTTC

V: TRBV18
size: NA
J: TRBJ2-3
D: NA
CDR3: CASSPSELHTQYF
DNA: TGTGCCAGCTCACCCTCAGAATTACATACGCAGTATTTT

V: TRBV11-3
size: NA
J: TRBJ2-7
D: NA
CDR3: CASSLLQTAYEQYF
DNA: TGTGCCAGCAGCTTACTCCAGACAGCTTACGAGCAGTACTTC

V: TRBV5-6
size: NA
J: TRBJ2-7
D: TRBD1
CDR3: CASSPGTGAYEQYF
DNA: TGTGCCAGCAGCCCCGGGACAGGGGCGTACGAGCAGTACTTC

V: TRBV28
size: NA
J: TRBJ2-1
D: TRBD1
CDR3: CASTPTGTGLTSYYNEQFF
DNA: TGTGCCAGCACCCCAACGGGGACAGGGTTGACCTCTTATTACAATGAGCAGTTCTTC

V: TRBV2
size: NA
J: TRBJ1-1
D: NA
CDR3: CASSTQQGNTEAFF
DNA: TGTGCCAGCAGTACCCAACAGGGGAACACTGAAGCTTTCTTT

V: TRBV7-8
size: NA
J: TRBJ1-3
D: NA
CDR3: CASSLEVTGNTIYF
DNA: TGTGCCAGCAGCTTGGAGGTTACAGGAAACACCATATATTTT

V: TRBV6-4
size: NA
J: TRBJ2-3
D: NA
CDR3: CASSDSPGVTTDTQYF
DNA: TGTGCCAGCAGTGACTCTCCGGGAGTTACCACAGATACGCAGTATTTT

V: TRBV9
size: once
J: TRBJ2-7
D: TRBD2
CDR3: CASSVEGGLSYEQYF
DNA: TGTGCCAGCAGCGTAGAGGGAGGGCTGAGCTACGAGCAGTACTTC

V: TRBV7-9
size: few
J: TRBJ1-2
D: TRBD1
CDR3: CASSLGGGDPGYTF
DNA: TGTGCCAGCAGCTTAGGAGGGGGCGATCCTGGCTACACCTTC

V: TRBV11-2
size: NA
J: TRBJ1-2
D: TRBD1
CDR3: CASSFDGTGSYGYTF
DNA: TGTGCCAGCAGCTTTGACGGGACAGGGTCCTATGGCTACACCTTC

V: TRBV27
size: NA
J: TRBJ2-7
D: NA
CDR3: CASSFGDNSYEQYF
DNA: TGTGCCAGCAGTTTCGGGGACAACTCCTACGAGCAGTACTTC

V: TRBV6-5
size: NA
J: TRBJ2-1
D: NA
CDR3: CASSYSMAGRNEQFF
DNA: TGTGCCAGCAGTTACTCGATGGCAGGGCGCAATGAGCAGTTCTTC

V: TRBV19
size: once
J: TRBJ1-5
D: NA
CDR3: CASSTQDSRNQPQHF
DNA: TGTGCCAGTAGTACGCAGGACAGCCGCAATCAGCCCCAGCATTTT

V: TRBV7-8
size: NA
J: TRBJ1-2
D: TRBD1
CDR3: CASSSPSTGGHGYTF
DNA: TGTGCCAGCAGCTCCCCGTCAACAGGGGGACATGGCTACACCTTC

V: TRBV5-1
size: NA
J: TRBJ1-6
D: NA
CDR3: CASTAQGFNSPLHF
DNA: TGCGCCAGCACTGCTCAGGGGTTTAATTCACCCCTCCACTTT

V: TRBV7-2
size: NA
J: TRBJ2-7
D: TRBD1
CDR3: CASSLGQFDLVSYEQYF
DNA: TGTGCCAGCAGCCTGGGACAGTTCGACCTTGTGTCCTACGAGCAGTACTTC

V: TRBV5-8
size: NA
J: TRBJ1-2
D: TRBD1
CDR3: CAMSGTGDGYTF
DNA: TGTGCCATGTCCGGGACAGGGGATGGCTACACCTTC

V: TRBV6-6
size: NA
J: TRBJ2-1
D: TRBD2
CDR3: CASSTSDIYNEQFF
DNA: TGTGCCAGCAGTACTAGCGACATTTACAATGAGCAGTTCTTC

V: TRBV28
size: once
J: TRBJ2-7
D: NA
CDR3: CASSSMSHEQYF
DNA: TGTGCCAGCAGCTCCATGAGCCACGAGCAGTACTTC

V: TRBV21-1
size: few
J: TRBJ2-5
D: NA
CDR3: CASSKARARLALQETQYF
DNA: TGTGCCAGCAGCAAAGCGCGGGCGAGACTAGCGCTACAAGAGACCCAGTACTTC

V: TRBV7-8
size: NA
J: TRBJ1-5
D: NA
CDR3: CASSLAEGREEPQHF
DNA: TGTGCCAGCAGCTTAGCTGAGGGAAGGGAGGAGCCCCAGCATTTT

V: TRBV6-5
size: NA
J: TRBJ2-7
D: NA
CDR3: CASSSLVEGREQYF
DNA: TGTGCCAGCAGTTCTCTAGTAGAGGGGAGGGAGCAGTACTTC

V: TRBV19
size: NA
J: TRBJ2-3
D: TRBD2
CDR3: CASRGGRGHTDTQYF
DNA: TGTGCCAGTAGGGGCGGGAGGGGACACACAGATACGCAGTATTTT

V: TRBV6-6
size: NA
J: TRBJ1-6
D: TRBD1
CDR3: CASSRPGQGDLHF
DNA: TGTGCCAGCAGTCGCCCCGGACAGGGGGACCTCCACTTT

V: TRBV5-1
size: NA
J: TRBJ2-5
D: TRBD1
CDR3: CASSPLGQGGLETQYF
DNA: TGCGCCAGCAGCCCTCTGGGACAGGGAGGCCTGGAGACCCAGTACTTC

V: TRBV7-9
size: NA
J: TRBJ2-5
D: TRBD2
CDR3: CASSPQLAGYQETQYF
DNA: TGTGCCAGCAGCCCGCAACTAGCGGGGTACCAAGAGACCCAGTACTTC

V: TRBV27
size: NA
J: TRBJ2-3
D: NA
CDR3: CASSFESYTDTQYF
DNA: TGTGCCAGCAGTTTCGAGTCATACACAGATACGCAGTATTTT

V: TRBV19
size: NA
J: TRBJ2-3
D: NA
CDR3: CASRGPTGTQYF
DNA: TGTGCCAGTAGGGGTCCCACAGGGACGCAGTATTTT

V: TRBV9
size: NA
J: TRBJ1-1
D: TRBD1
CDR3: CASSAGQGAGRYTEAFF
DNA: TGTGCCAGCAGCGCCGGACAGGGGGCGGGCCGGTACACTGAAGCTTTCTTT

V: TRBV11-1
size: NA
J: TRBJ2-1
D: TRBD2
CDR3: CASRPPLAGGGEQFF
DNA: TGTGCCAGCAGGCCCCCCCTAGCGGGAGGAGGTGAGCAGTTCTTC

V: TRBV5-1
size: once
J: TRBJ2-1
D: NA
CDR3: CASSLEYRDDEQFF
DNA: TGCGCCAGCAGCTTGGAGTACAGAGACGATGAGCAGTTCTTC

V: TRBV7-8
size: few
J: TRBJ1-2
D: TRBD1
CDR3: CASSPETGVLYGYTF
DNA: TGTGCCAGCAGCCCCGAGACAGGGGTCCTCTATGGCTACACCTTC

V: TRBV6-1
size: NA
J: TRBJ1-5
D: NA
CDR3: CASSEVRQFSNQPQHF
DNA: TGTGCCAGCAGTGAAGTACGACAGTTTAGCAATCAGCCCCAGCATTTT

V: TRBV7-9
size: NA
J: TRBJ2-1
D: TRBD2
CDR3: CASSLSLLAGVRIGNEQFF
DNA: TGTGCCAGCAGCTTAAGCTTATTAGCGGGAGTAAGGATCGGGAATGAGCAGTTCTTC

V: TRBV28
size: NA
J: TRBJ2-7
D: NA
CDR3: CASNKAVTYEQYF
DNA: TGTGCCAGTAATAAGGCGGTTACCTACGAGCAGTACTTC